This TCR beta chain was captured in a study of cytomegalovirus exposure and HLA in healthy donors. V was clipped by 0 bases and J by 0 bases, with 9 bases between them. CDR1 is SGHTA, CDR2 FQGNSA, per germline. CDR3 length: 16 residues. The method was immunoSEQ multiplex PCR; TCRdb's version includes in-frame clones alone and lacks a portion of them. The repertoire holds 130,000 to 150,000 clones, with 85% to 90% as singletons. This sequence originates from a woman between 18 and 30 years old in good health and CMV-seropositive. The V gene is TRBV7-2, the J gene TRBJ1-5; no firm D call. The sample was PBMCs. CDR3 DNA sequence: TGTGCCAGCAGCTTAGCGCACGGGTATAGCAATCAGCCCCAGCATTTT. This codes for CASSLAHGYSNQPQHF.